Sequencing of this T cell receptor (beta chain) was carried out in a study of T cell responses to AZD1222 COVID-19 vaccine. Study-wide context: It was second doses at about 4 or about 12 weeks that were pooled. Findings and caveats of the study: The donor cohort was predominantly white British with a female majority, and clonal diversity may have been underestimated. Unmutated variant regions reportedly attract nearly half of all spike-specific TCRs. Dominant CD4 TCR responses targeted spike regions 160-218 and 743-854.

Method: immunoSEQ multiplex PCR; TCRdb's copy keeps in-frame clones and lacks some. The sample records over 100,000 clones, about nine tenths being singletons. This clone came up a few times. Its antigen is not known. The source of this sequence is an adult in good health. Sequencing was performed on peripheral blood, taken on day 0 of AZD1222 vaccination.

The CDR3 loop reads CASSLGQGAIMNTEAFF. CDR3 in DNA: TGTGCCAGCAGCTTAGGGCAGGGGGCAATCATGAACACTGAAGCTTTCTTT. V gene TRBV7-8 combines with J gene TRBJ1-1; 8 positions match TRBD1. This CDR3 has 17 amino acids. V was clipped by 1 base and J by 0 bases; unmatched bases: 7. The germline V gene has CDR1 SGHVS and CDR2 FQNEAQ.